A single count supports the clone carrying this T cell receptor beta chain. What it binds is unknown. The donors, nominally healthy at sampling, likely had unrecorded immune exposures. This record belongs to a study of cytomegalovirus exposure and HLA in healthy donors. Germline-derived CDR1 and CDR2 are SGHTA and FQGTGA. This CDR3 spans 14 amino acids. V dropped 1 base and J dropped 5 bases, with 11 bases sitting between them. PCR used 60 Vbeta primers and 13 Jbeta primers. Assay: immunoSEQ multiplex PCR; the TCRdb copy retains only in-frame clones and omits some. The profile covers about 220,000 clones, with 75% to 80% appearing a single time and over 1.5% taken by the ten largest. Study-wide points: As a later analysis revealed, most CMV-associated TCR beta chains appeared HLA-restricted.

Sequenced material: PBMCs. The V and J genes are TRBV7-3 and TRBJ2-5; D is unclear. The TCR originated in a male donor in good health and CMV-seronegative. The CDR3 DNA sequence: TGTGCCAGCAGCTTAAGAGGTCCCACTGAGACCCAGTACTTC. Protein sequence: CASSLRGPTETQYF. Combining the CDR3 with reference TRBV7-3 and TRBJ2-5 gives the whole variable domain GAGVSQTPSNKVTEKGKYVELRCDPISGHTALYWYRQSLGQGPEFLIYFQGTGAADDSGLPNDRFFAVRPEGSVSTLKIQRTERGDSAVYLCASSLRGPTETQYFGPGTRLLVL.